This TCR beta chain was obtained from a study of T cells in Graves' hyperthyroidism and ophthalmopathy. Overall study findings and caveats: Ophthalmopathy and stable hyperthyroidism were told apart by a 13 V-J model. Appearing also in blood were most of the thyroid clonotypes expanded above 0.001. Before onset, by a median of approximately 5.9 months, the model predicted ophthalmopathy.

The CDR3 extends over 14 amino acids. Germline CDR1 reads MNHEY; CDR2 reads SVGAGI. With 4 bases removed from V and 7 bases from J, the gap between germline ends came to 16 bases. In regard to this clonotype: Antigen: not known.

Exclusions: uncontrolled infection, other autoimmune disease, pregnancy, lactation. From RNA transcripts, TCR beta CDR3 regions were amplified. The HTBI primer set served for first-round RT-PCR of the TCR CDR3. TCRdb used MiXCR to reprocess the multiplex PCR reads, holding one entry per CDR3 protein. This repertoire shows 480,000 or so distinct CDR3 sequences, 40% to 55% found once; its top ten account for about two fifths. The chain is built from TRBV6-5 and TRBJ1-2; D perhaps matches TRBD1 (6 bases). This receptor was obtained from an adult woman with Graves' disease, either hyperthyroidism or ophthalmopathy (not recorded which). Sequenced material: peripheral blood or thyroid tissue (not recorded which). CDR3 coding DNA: TGTGCCAGCAGTTCTCGGGGCACGACAGGTGGCTACACCTTC. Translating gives CASSSRGTTGGYTF.